The clone carrying this T cell receptor beta chain has only a few counts. The antigen is undetermined. Preparation of the TCRbeta library involved a method that used unique molecular identifiers. TCRdb passed the PCR reads through MiXCR, listing each CDR3 protein once. The table shows about 310,000 distinct CDR3 sequences, with approximately 23% occurring only once. V dropped 0 bases and J dropped 2 bases, with 13 bases sitting between them. The length of the CDR3 is 15 residues. CDR1 is DFQATT and CDR2 is SNEGSKA in the germline V gene (reference sequence). The sample belongs to a study of T-cell reconstitution after alpha-beta-depleted transplantation in children. Study outcomes and limitations: T-cell counts and diversity at one year following transplant were attributed mainly to newly produced T cells.

This clonotype was sampled from a male patient between 10 and 17 years old who had a stem cell transplant for acute lymphoblastic leukemia, so the T cells may come from the graft donor. This material consisted of PBMCs, mostly from graft donor cells, taken 180 days after TCRalphabeta/CD19-depleted stem cell transplant. The genes are TRBV20-1 and TRBJ2-5, with D possibly TRBD2 on 6 matching bases. This chain's CDR3 is CSAREPTLAQETQYF. The CDR3 region has the DNA TGCAGTGCTAGAGAACCCACGCTAGCGCAAGAGACCCAGTACTTC.